One sample yielded the 28 T cell receptor beta chains listed below, sequenced in a study of blood T cell repertoires in COVID-19. TCRdb's table, derived via immunoSEQ multiplex PCR, lists solely in-frame clones and lacks some. The sample yields a few hundred thousand clones, about 90% seen once. Specimen: PBMCs or T cells enriched from blood (not recorded which). These receptors originate from a woman aged 30 to 39 who had recovered from COVID-19.

There are a few counts of this clone. The chain combines TRBV3-1 (or the pseudogene TRBV3-2) with TRBJ2-6; maybe TRBD1 (5 bases). The CDR3 totals 15 residues. Germline lookup yields CDR1 LGHDT and CDR2 YNNKEL (reference sequence). V was trimmed by 4 bases and J by 2 bases, leaving 9 bases between them. The chain's CDR3 is CASSPYRTGANVLTF. CDR3 nucleotides: TGTGCCAGCAGCCCATACAGGACTGGGGCCAACGTCCTGACTTTC.

Only one count was recorded for this clone. This chain connects TRBV19 to TRBJ2-1; TRBD2 matches at 10 bases. This CDR3 is 15 amino acids long. The V gene end was trimmed by 7 bases and the J gene end by 9 bases; junction bases not matched to a gene: 12. The germline V gene encodes CDR1 LNHDA and CDR2 SQIVND (reference sequence). The CDR3 DNA follows: TGTGCCAGTAAGGAGATAGCGGGGGGCTGGGGTGAGCAGTTCTTC. Its protein product is CASKEIAGGWGEQFF. Filled out from reference TRBV19 and TRBJ2-1, the complete variable domain reads DGGITQSPKYLFRKEGQNVTLSCEQNLNHDAMYWYRQDPGQGLRLIYYSQIVNDFQKGDIAEGYSVSREKKESFPLTVTSAQKNPTAFYLCASKEIAGGWGEQFFGPGTRLTVL.

The chain uses TRBV6-5 and TRBJ2-7; TRBD1 might be the D (6 bases). From germline, CDR1 is MNHEY and CDR2 SVGAGI. V lost 9 bases and J lost 2, with 11 bases in between. The CDR3 is 12 amino acids. CDR3 DNA: TGTGCCAGTAGGACAGACACCTACGAGCAGTACTTC. This translates into CASRTDTYEQYF.

The chain carries TRBV6-5 and TRBJ2-1, with 9 bases identical to TRBD1. The CDR3 sequence is 15 residues long. Trimming removed 2 bases from V and 9 bases from J; junction bases left unmatched: 8. Germline lookup yields CDR1 MNHEY and CDR2 SVGAGI. In nucleotides, the CDR3 is TGTGCCAGCAGTTACCTGAACAGGGGGCGCGGTGAGCAGTTCTTC. It translates to CASSYLNRGRGEQFF.

The rearrangement links TRBV7-7 to TRBJ2-5, with 7 bases that match TRBD2. There are 15 residues in the CDR3. CDR1 and CDR2 from the germline V gene are SSHAT and FNYEAQ (reference sequence). Trimming cost V 1 base and J 4 bases; bases outside gene matches: 6. The CDR3 DNA follows: TGTGCCAGCAGCTTAGTTTTCGGGGGGTCAGAGACCCAGTACTTC. The encoded protein is CASSLVFGGSETQYF.

The V call is TRBV5-6, the J call TRBJ1-4; 8 bases fit TRBD1. V dropped 1 base and J dropped 9; count of bases not matched to a gene: 14. The CDR3 covers 17 residues. Germline V lookup: CDR1 SGHDT, CDR2 YYEEEE. The CDR3 bases are TGTGCCAGCAGCTTGCGGGTCGTACAGGGGGGGAGACAAAAACTGTTTTTT. It codes for CASSLRVVQGGRQKLFF.

The rearrangement uses TRBV4-3 and TRBJ2-2; TRBD2 matches at 7 bases. Trimming at V came to 1 base and at J to 2 bases, leaving 10 bases not matched to a gene. The CDR3 is 18 residues long. Germline V lookup: CDR1 LGHNA, CDR2 YSLEER. Here the CDR3 reads CASSQVGVGGGNTGELFF. CDR3 nucleotide sequence: TGCGCCAGCAGCCAAGTGGGCGTGGGCGGGGGAAACACCGGGGAGCTGTTTTTT.

The chain has TRBV7-2 and TRBJ1-6; 9 bases agree with TRBD1. CDR1 SGHTA and CDR2 FQGNSA come from the germline V gene. CDR3 length: 15 amino acids. The V segment lost 5 bases and the J segment 5 bases; nucleotides outside the gene matches: 4. CDR3 region: CASSRRDRDNSPLHF. CDR3 DNA sequence: TGTGCCAGCAGCCGCCGGGACAGGGATAATTCACCCCTCCACTTT.

The CDR3 loop is CAWEPGQSSYEQYF. DNA for the CDR3: TGTGCCTGGGAACCGGGACAGAGCTCCTACGAGCAGTACTTC. The chain uses TRBV30 and TRBJ2-7, with 7 nucleotides matching TRBD1. The germline CDR1 and CDR2 sequences are GTSNPN and SVGIG (reference sequence). This CDR3 has 14 amino acids. Losses at the gene ends were 5 bases for V and 0 bases for J; bases not matched to a gene: 7.

The chain links TRBV4-2 to TRBJ1-1; 10 bases map to TRBD1. The germline V gene encodes CDR1 LGHNA and CDR2 YNFKEQ. V lost 0 bases and J lost 5; bases outside the gene matches: 3. This CDR3 has 15 residues. CDR3 amino acids: CASSQETGGLTEAFF. The DNA of the CDR3 is TGTGCCAGCAGCCAAGAGACAGGGGGCCTGACTGAAGCTTTCTTT.

The V call is TRBV18, the J call TRBJ2-7, with 8 bases that match TRBD2. Germline CDR1 is KGHSH and CDR2 is LQKENI. V trimming: 1 base; J trimming: 6 bases; junction bases outside the gene matches: 14. This CDR3 is built from 17 residues. DNA for the CDR3: TGTGCCAGCTCACCACTAGGTTCGGGACTAGGAGGTCCCGAGCAGTACTTC. This encodes CASSPLGSGLGGPEQYF.

This clone occurred a few times. This rearrangement joins TRBV28 to TRBJ1-1; D is unresolved. V was clipped by 9 bases and J by 0 bases, with 8 bases between them. Germline CDR1 is MDHEN and CDR2 is SYDVKM. The CDR3 extends over 12 amino acids. The CDR3 coding sequence is TGTGCCAGTACAAAGTTGAACACTGAAGCTTTCTTT. Translated: CASTKLNTEAFF.

Only one count was recorded for this clone. The CDR3 DNA reads as TGTGCCAGCAGGCCAACCGGGGCGGGACTCCCTAATGAAAAACTGTTTTTT. Translation gives CASRPTGAGLPNEKLFF. The rearrangement joins TRBV27 to TRBJ1-4; a weak D match, TRBD1 (5 bases). Trimming pared 6 bases from V and 3 bases from J, leaving 20 bases between. The CDR3 runs 17 residues. The germline V gene has CDR1 MNHEY and CDR2 SMNVEV (reference sequence).

This rearrangement joins TRBV3-1 (or the pseudogene TRBV3-2) to TRBJ1-2; D gene ambiguous. This CDR3 comprises 14 residues. Per the germline V gene, CDR1 is LGHDT and CDR2 is YNNKEL (reference sequence). V dropped 1 base and J dropped 2 bases, with 8 bases sitting between them. CDR3 protein: CASSQGAVNYGYTF. The CDR3 DNA reads TGTGCCAGCAGCCAAGGTGCGGTCAACTATGGCTACACCTTC.

Details on this clone: The sample contains more than one DNA sequence encoding this CDR3. This chain joins TRBV25-1 and TRBJ2-7; TRBD1 matches at 8 bases. Germline V gene sequence: CDR1 MGHDK, CDR2 SYGVNS. The trim removed 2 bases at V and 2 bases at J, leaving 5 bases unmatched. CDR3 length: 15 amino acids. The CDR3, as DNA: TGTGCCAGCAGTGAACCTGGGACAGGTGCCTACGAGCAGTACTTC. Translating it yields CASSEPGTGAYEQYF.

This chain uses TRBV28 with TRBJ2-1; 7 nucleotides match TRBD1. V lost 3 bases to trimming and J lost 8 bases; unmatched junction nucleotides: 4. The CDR3 runs 13 residues. The germline gives CDR1 MDHEN, CDR2 SYDVKM. The CDR3 region has the DNA TGTGCCAGCAGTTTCCGAGGGGGCGATGAGCAGTTCTTC. Residues: CASSFRGGDEQFF.

The V and J genes are TRBV9 and TRBJ2-6; 7 positions match TRBD2. CDR1 and CDR2 (germline): SGDLS, YYNGEE. V lost 3 bases, J lost 2 bases, and 8 bases stayed unmatched. This CDR3 has 17 amino acids. The CDR3 is CASSAGEGSTGANVLTF. In DNA form, the CDR3 reads TGTGCCAGCAGCGCGGGGGAGGGGAGCACTGGGGCCAACGTCCTGACTTTC.

The chain uses TRBV2 and TRBJ1-2; TRBD1 agrees at 7 bases. The V and J ends lost 3 bases and 5 bases, in that order; junction bases with no gene match: 12. The CDR3 is 16 amino acids. CDR1 SNHLY and CDR2 FYNNEI come from the germline V gene. The DNA for the CDR3 is TGTGCCAGCAGTGAGTCCCGGGACAGCTCGGAATATGGCTACACCTTC. It yields the protein CASSESRDSSEYGYTF.

The rearrangement joins TRBV12-3 or TRBV12-4 to TRBJ2-3; TRBD2 is a possible D gene (5 bases). The V end was cut by 4 bases, the J end by 8 bases, with 10 bases between. The CDR3 contains 12 residues. CDR3 residues: CASSSAGGTQYF. The DNA of the CDR3 is TGTGCCAGCAGTTCCGCGGGTGGTACGCAGTATTTT.

The chain links TRBV27 to TRBJ2-3, with 9 nucleotides matching TRBD1. The germline gives CDR1 MNHEY, CDR2 SMNVEV (reference sequence). This CDR3 region has 16 residues. V trimming: 5 bases; J trimming: 2 bases; junction bases outside the gene matches: 8. The CDR3 loop is CASSPHRGLNTDTQYF. The CDR3 DNA follows: TGTGCCAGCAGTCCCCACAGGGGGCTAAACACAGATACGCAGTATTTT.

The chain couples TRBV5-1 to TRBJ2-2, with a possible D match to TRBD1 (7 bases). Trimming removed 4 bases at V and 7 bases at J, with 20 bases between. Germline lookup yields CDR1 SGHRS and CDR2 YFSETQ. This CDR3 has 16 residues. CDR3: CASSLNRGTDGGELFF. CDR3 coding DNA: TGCGCCAGCAGCCTCAACCGGGGGACAGACGGCGGGGAGCTGTTTTTT.

The genes are TRBV28 and TRBJ1-5; D gene ambiguous. Trimming pared 6 bases from V and 4 bases from J, leaving 10 bases between. Germline loops: CDR1 MDHEN, CDR2 SYDVKM. This CDR3 has 13 residues. The CDR3 region is CASRVQVNQPQHF. Written as DNA, the CDR3 is TGTGCCAGCAGGGTCCAGGTGAATCAGCCCCAGCATTTT.

The V gene is TRBV5-4, the J gene TRBJ1-6, with D maybe TRBD1 (5 bases). This CDR3 spans 14 amino acids. The V and J ends lost 5 bases and 4 bases respectively, with 10 bases between them. The germline V gene encodes CDR1 SGHNT and CDR2 YYREEE (reference sequence). CDR3 nucleotide sequence: TGTGCCAGCAGATCAGGGACTTATAATTCACCCCTCCACTTT. Translation: CASRSGTYNSPLHF.

V and J are TRBV6-2 or TRBV6-3 and TRBJ2-7, with TRBD2 matching 8 bases. The junction had 7 bases not matched to a gene; V was cut back by 2 bases and J by 1 base. The germline gives CDR1 MNHEY, CDR2 SVGEGT. This CDR3 is 16 amino acids long. The CDR3 spells CASSYLLRGVSYEQYF. Here the CDR3 DNA reads TGTGCCAGCAGTTACCTGCTGCGGGGGGTTTCCTACGAGCAGTACTTC.

This chain joins TRBV10-3 and TRBJ2-7, with TRBD2 identical over 11 bases. V lost 7 bases, J lost 5 bases, and 10 bases stayed unmatched. CDR1 ENHRY and CDR2 SYGVKD come from the germline V gene. This CDR3 region has 15 residues. The CDR3 nucleotides are TGTGCCATCAATTCGCTAGCGGGGGGAGTCGACGAGCAGTACTTC. Residues: CAINSLAGGVDEQYF.

This sequence joins TRBV5-1 and TRBJ2-1, with TRBD1 matching over 10 bases. V shed 5 bases, J shed 9 bases, and the junction held 8 bases outside the gene matches. The CDR3 spans 14 residues. Germline values: CDR1 SGHRS, CDR2 YFSETQ. The CDR3 nucleotides are TGCGCCAGCAGGGGAGACAGGGGGCGCGTTGAGCAGTTCTTC. Translating gives CASRGDRGRVEQFF. Complete variable domain (other parts from reference TRBV5-1 and TRBJ2-1): KAGVTQTPRYLIKTRGQQVTLSCSPISGHRSVSWYQQTPGQGLQFLFEYFSETQRNKGNFPGRFSGRQFSNSRSEMNVSTLELGDSALYLCASRGDRGRVEQFFGPGTRLTVL.

The chain employs TRBV10-3 and TRBJ2-3, with 7 nucleotides matching TRBD1. CDR3 length: 15 residues. The germline CDR1 and CDR2 sequences are ENHRY and SYGVKD. J was trimmed by 3 bases and V by 11 bases; bases with no gene match: 14. CDR3 protein: CADAGTASRTDTQYF. CDR3 in DNA: TGTGCCGACGCCGGGACAGCGAGTCGTACAGATACGCAGTATTTT.

This CDR3 reads CASSRSRTNDYEQYF. In DNA form, the CDR3 reads TGTGCCAGCTCCCGTTCGAGGACAAACGACTACGAGCAGTACTTC. V and J are TRBV18 and TRBJ2-7, with D possibly TRBD1 on 5 matching bases. The CDR3 covers 15 residues. The V and J ends lost 6 bases and 3 bases respectively, with 18 bases between them. Germline CDR1 KGHSH, CDR2 LQKENI.